This T cell receptor beta chain derives from a study of shared clonotypes between healthy human individuals (dated by TCRdb to the early 2020s). Context from the whole study: A couple of women and a few men aged 18 to 49 years were included in the cohort. For each donor, CD4 naive and CD4 memory were each given three plates, CD8 naive was given two plates, and CD8 memory was given one plate. To estimate repertoire size and how much clonotype sharing occurs between individuals, the study deeply sequenced the blood TCR repertoires of about 5 healthy adults. Different laboratories and diverse techniques were used to prepare libraries and sequence TCR repertoires, to increase sequencing depth and limit assay-specific biases. Each donor's leukapheresis produced roughly between roughly 0.85 and 10 billion PBMCs.

TCR CDR3 regions were amplified from genomic DNA by multiplex PCR using the deep immunoSEQ assay. Genomic DNA extracted from each cell subset was distributed evenly over all wells of several immunoSEQ 96-well plates, and each plate served as one replicate. Each replicate PCR for sorted subsets received around 0.2 ug genomic DNA, equal to roughly 33,000 T cell genomes. The purified libraries were quantified using a Qubit 3.0 fluorometer, sized with a Bioanalyzer 2100, and then quantified again using the KAPA Library Quantification kit. Every immunoSEQ 96-well plate was sequenced on a dedicated single-read 150-cycle Illumina NextSeq 550 flow cell. On the study's bioinformatics: The immunoSEQ output contained only junctional sequences without quality scores, so filtering could not match that applied to full-length reads. Sequences were annotated with PyIR, a Python wrapper for IgBLAST v1.9, and V/J genes and CDR3 were assigned using IMGT germline references. Reads were filtered out if the reads had weak V/J assignments (E-value above 1e-6), no CDR3, stop codons, out-of-frame junctions, or ambiguous translated residues. V3J clonotypes were defined as sequences sharing an identical inferred V gene, J gene, and CDR3 amino acid sequence. Percentage overlap between repertoires was calculated by dividing the number of shared unique clonotypes by the size of the smaller repertoire. Three approaches were used to assess repertoire richness: RTK rarefaction, the Chao1 estimator, and Recon v2.1 estimates of unobserved clonotypes. Generation probabilities for all TCRbeta clonotypes obtained by the gDNA method from several donors were computed using OLGA. Imported from immuneACCESS, the table was reduced by TCRdb to in-frame sequences with V and J called. These copies leave out some clones; in studies compared against another copy, an unresolved V gene accounts for under half, and the cause of the remainder is not known. V and J calls and clone size follow that table, whereas D and trimming were derived from the DNA. Recorded for this sample are 600,000 or so clones; approximately 96% of them occurred a single time. The ten largest account for about 0.11% of the sample.

As regards this clone: This receptor's antigen is unknown. No much larger clone exists at a distance of one base, and base qualities are not known. At the DNA level, this CDR3 is encoded by other sequences in the same sample as well.

CDR1 MNHEY and CDR2 SMNVEV are derived from the germline V gene (reference sequence). From the cysteine through the phenylalanine, the CDR3 covers 15 amino acids. Here the CDR3 DNA is all that survives: 45 bases in frame from base 1. Germline trimming amounts to 2 bases on V and 4 bases on J, with 3 as the count of junction bases outside the gene matches. Study-wide findings and limitations: Pairwise subsampling indicated that sequencing depth was expected to affect the degree of clonotype sharing among donors. Even with the large sequencing depth, rarefaction of the sorted-subset datasets indicated that sequencing was incomplete. Sampling was restricted to blood, and TCR repertoires in tissues likely differ from the TCR repertoires found in blood. The small number of donors limited the genetic and exposure-history diversity represented. Compared with non-shared clonotypes, the clonotypes found in all four sorted-subset donors had higher generation probabilities. Estimated clonotype richness was generally larger for naive than for memory subsets. Sharing across a handful of donors was observed for 5% to 6.5% of naive CD4, 3.5% of naive CD8, over 2% of memory CD4, and roughly 0.4% of memory CD8 clonotypes.

CD8 naive samples were obtained by positive selection for CCR7 among CD45RO-negative cells, yielding a CD45RA+CCR7+ population from which TemRA cells were excluded. The donors were healthy, HIV-negative adults with no recently reported acute infections or vaccinations. Every donor was a Caucasian adult living in Nashville, Tennessee, USA. Blood was obtained by leukapheresis, after which PBMCs were separated by Ficoll-Histopaque density gradient centrifugation and cryopreserved in liquid nitrogen vapor phase. Analytical flow cytometry was used to check the purity and quantity of every magnetically sorted T cell population. Genomic DNA was isolated from every sorted fraction and measured by UV absorbance on a Nanodrop 2000c.

This receptor chain uses TRBV27 and TRBJ2-7; 12 bases in the junction line up with TRBD2. The sequence was collected from a woman between 25 and 40 years old in good health. Sequencing was done on a sample of naive CD8+ T cells sorted from blood. The sample's cell subset or site label is to be understood as: CD45RA+CCR7+. CDR3 reads: CASSLGTSGRYEQYF. The DNA sequence is as follows: TGTGCCAGCAGTTTAGGGACTAGCGGGCGGTACGAGCAGTACTTC.